Each of the 2 T cell receptor beta chains below was sequenced from the same sample in a study of cytomegalovirus exposure and HLA in healthy donors (dated by TCRdb to about 2017). The library relied on the immunoSEQ multiplex PCR assay. For the multiplex PCR, a mixture combining 60 forward primers for TCR Vbeta segments and 13 reverse primers for TCR Jbeta segments was used. Drawn from immuneACCESS, this table holds only the in-frame rearrangements with V and J called that TCRdb kept. Clones are partly lost; checked studies trace under half to an unresolved V gene and leave the rest unexplained. This sample gives around 220,000 clones in total; about three quarters of them show up just once. The ten largest clonotypes hold roughly a sixth of the sample. Source material: PBMCs. The origin of the receptors is a man aged 35 to 55 in good health and CMV-seronegative.

V usage is TRBV18 and J usage is TRBJ2-1; unclear D gene. Germline CDR1 reads KGHSH; CDR2 reads LQKENI. The germline V and J ends were trimmed by 3 bases and 4 bases, with 7 bases remaining between them. The CDR3 is 13 amino acids. The CDR3 DNA follows: TGTGCCAGCTCACCCTCGGTATACAATGAGCAGTTCTTC. Protein product: CASSPSVYNEQFF.

The V and J genes are TRBV28 and TRBJ2-7; 10 positions match TRBD1. The germline gives CDR1 MDHEN, CDR2 SYDVKM. Trimming removed 5 bases from V and 5 bases from J; junction bases left unmatched: 12. The CDR3 has 16 amino acids. DNA for the CDR3: TGTGCCAGCAGTCCCCCTGGGACAGGGGCCACTAACGAGCAGTACTTC. Amino acid sequence: CASSPPGTGATNEQYF.